This passage covers 11 T cell receptor beta chains from one sample sequenced in a study of blood T cell repertoires in COVID-19. Assay: immunoSEQ multiplex PCR; the TCRdb copy retains only in-frame clones and omits some. The sample comprises about 350,000 clones, less than 90% of which are singletons, and roughly 0.94% rests with the top ten. Material: PBMCs or T cells enriched from blood (not recorded which). These receptors came from a woman aged 25 to 45 who had recovered from COVID-19.

V and J are TRBV5-1 and TRBJ2-2, with 10 bases fitting TRBD1. With 7 bases clipped from V and 3 bases from J, the junction kept 9 bases outside the gene matches. Germline V gives CDR1 SGHRS, CDR2 YFSETQ. The CDR3 has 16 amino acids. CDR3 DNA sequence: TGCGCCAGCCGAGGGATTGGACAGGGGGACACCGGGGAGCTGTTTTTT. Residues: CASRGIGQGDTGELFF. Based on the CDR3 plus reference TRBV5-1 and TRBJ2-2, the full variable domain is KAGVTQTPRYLIKTRGQQVTLSCSPISGHRSVSWYQQTPGQGLQFLFEYFSETQRNKGNFPGRFSGRQFSNSRSEMNVSTLELGDSALYLCASRGIGQGDTGELFFGEGSRLTVL.

J is TRBJ2-3 and V is TRBV19; TRBD1 aligns across 7 bases. This CDR3 region has 15 residues. V dropped 3 bases and J dropped 4; count of bases not matched to a gene: 7. Germline lookup yields CDR1 LNHDA and CDR2 SQIVND (reference sequence). The CDR3 loop reads CASSMTGSGPDTQYF. CDR3 sequence (DNA): TGTGCCAGTAGTATGACAGGGAGTGGACCAGATACGCAGTATTTT.

The rearrangement joins TRBV7-9 to TRBJ2-5; 8 bases align to TRBD1. V dropped 5 bases and J dropped 5; count of bases not matched to a gene: 13. The CDR3 contains 16 residues. Germline assignment: CDR1 SEHNR and CDR2 FQNEAQ (reference sequence). The CDR3 is CASSTRTGPVGETQYF. CDR3 nucleotide sequence: TGTGCCAGCAGCACTAGGACAGGGCCGGTGGGGGAGACCCAGTACTTC. Drawing the rest from reference TRBV7-9 and TRBJ2-5, the complete variable domain is DTGVSQNPRHKITKRGQNVTFRCDPISEHNRLYWYRQTLGQGPEFLTYFQNEAQLEKSRLLSDRFSAERPKGSFSTLEIQRTEQGDSAMYLCASSTRTGPVGETQYFGPGTRLLVL.

The count of this clone is one. Within the sample, other DNA sequences also encode this same CDR3. CDR3 sequence (DNA): TGTGCCTGGAGTGGGAGGGGCACTGAAGCTTTCTTT. Translating gives CAWSGRGTEAFF. J is TRBJ1-1 and V is TRBV30; D possibly corresponds to TRBD1 (5 bases). CDR1 is GTSNPN, CDR2 SVGIG, per germline (reference sequence). The CDR3 is 12 amino acids. V dropped 1 base and J dropped 4 bases, with 7 bases sitting between them.

The chain has TRBV6-1 and TRBJ2-7, with 7 nucleotides matching TRBD1. Losses at the gene ends were 1 base for V and 2 bases for J; bases not matched to a gene: 5. The CDR3 has 15 residues. Looked up from germline, CDR1 is MNHNS and CDR2 is SASEGT. The CDR3 is CASSEGTGITYEQYF. The CDR3 nucleotides read TGTGCCAGCAGTGAAGGGACAGGAATCACCTACGAGCAGTACTTC.

J is TRBJ1-2 and V is TRBV29-1; unclear D gene. This CDR3 is built from 12 residues. Germline V gene sequence: CDR1 SQVTM, CDR2 ANQGSEA. Trimming pared 8 bases from V and 1 base from J, leaving 11 bases between. Here the CDR3 DNA reads TGCAGCTTCACCCACAATAACTATGGCTACACCTTC. Its translation: CSFTHNNYGYTF.

The chain has TRBV4-2 and TRBJ1-2; D perhaps matches TRBD1 (5 bases). The CDR3 consists of 16 residues. Germline loops: CDR1 LGHNA, CDR2 YNFKEQ. V was clipped by 0 bases and J by 0 bases, with 11 bases between them. The CDR3 protein is CASSQDWGESNYGYTF. The CDR3 region has the DNA TGTGCCAGCAGCCAAGATTGGGGGGAATCTAACTATGGCTACACCTTC.

The rearrangement joins TRBV5-6 to TRBJ2-2, with 7 bases lining up with TRBD1. V gave up 4 bases and J gave up 2 bases; unmatched junction bases: 8. The CDR3 is 16 residues long. Germline V gene lookup returns CDR1 SGHDT and CDR2 YYEEEE. DNA of the CDR3: TGTGCCAGCAGCCGAGGGAACAGGGGTAACACCGGGGAGCTGTTTTTT. Residues: CASSRGNRGNTGELFF.

In its sample, this clone was seen a few times. The rearrangement joins TRBV10-1 to TRBJ1-1; 10 bases match TRBD1. The germline gives CDR1 WNHNN, CDR2 SYGVQD (reference sequence). The CDR3 is 16 residues long. Unmatched junction bases numbered 7, after V lost 6 bases and J lost 0 bases. The DNA of the CDR3 is TGCGCCAGCAGCTCTGGGACAGGGGCCCTGAACACTGAAGCTTTCTTT. The encoded protein is CASSSGTGALNTEAFF.

This sequence joins TRBV3-1 (or the pseudogene TRBV3-2) and TRBJ1-3; D is unresolved. The CDR3 is 16 amino acids. Germline-derived CDR1 and CDR2 are LGHDT and YNNKEL (reference sequence). Trimming shortened V by 4 bases and J by 0 bases, and 13 bases separated the two germline ends. The CDR3 nucleotides read TGTGCCAGCAGCCTAGGAGCGGCGGCCTCTGGAAACACCATATATTTT. This encodes CASSLGAAASGNTIYF.

The chain carries TRBV2 and TRBJ1-6; TRBD1 matches at 7 bases. The CDR3 consists of 13 residues. V shed 10 bases and J 12 bases; nucleotides not matched to a gene: 12. Per germline, CDR1 SNHLY and CDR2 FYNNEI. The CDR3: CATYLQGRGPLHF. In nucleotides, the CDR3 is TGTGCCACCTACTTACAGGGGCGAGGACCCCTCCACTTT.